This record concerns one TCR beta chain sequence. Its matching antigen is unknown. The data were obtained in a study of cytomegalovirus exposure and HLA in healthy donors. Points from the study as a whole: The sole available immune exposure information was CMV serostatus.

Primers included in the PCR were 60 Vbeta and 13 Jbeta primers. Under the authors' procedure: Some 10 million of the roughly 80 million unique TCR beta chains counted in a later analysis were shared. Using immunoSEQ multiplex PCR, the repertoire was profiled, and TCRdb retains in-frame clones only, with some absent. V, J and clone size were drawn from that table, and D and trimming were deduced from the DNA. The listing records 150,000 to 250,000 clones. These donors counted as nominally healthy when sampled, but unrecorded immune exposures were likely. The CDR3 spans 14 residues. The V and J ends lost 5 bases and 3 bases respectively, with 13 bases between them. CDR1 MNHEY and CDR2 SMNVEV come from the germline V gene (reference sequence).

The sequenced sample was PBMCs. The chain joins TRBV27 to TRBJ1-1; possible D gene TRBD1, 6 bases. The clonotype was recovered from a boy between 10 and 17 years old in good health and CMV-seronegative. The CDR3 is CASSATQGYTEAFF. DNA for the CDR3: TGTGCCAGCAGTGCCACACAGGGTTACACTGAAGCTTTCTTT.